These 29 T cell receptor beta chains were all obtained from the same sample, sequenced in a study of vaccination effects on CD4 cells after COVID-19. Using viral peptide pools, the ViraFEST assay grew out antigen-specific CD4+ T cells prior to sequencing. Investigators separated out CD4+ T cells once approximately 11 days of culture had passed. Vaccinated recipients, who were negative for nucleocapsid antibodies, had no history of SARS-CoV-2 infection. These receptors are not linked to any known antigen. Some clones are missing from TCRdb's copy, which holds only in-frame ones; the method was immunoSEQ multiplex PCR. The table has 50,000 to 60,000 clones, about two thirds seen once. Sequencing was performed on CD4+ T cells from PBMCs cultured with SARS-CoV-2 spike peptides, taken before COVID-19 vaccination. The origin of the receptors is a human donor who received a COVID-19 vaccine.

J is TRBJ1-5 and V is TRBV28, with TRBD1 identical over 10 bases. The CDR3 length is 19 residues. Germline V gene data show CDR1 as MDHEN and CDR2 as SYDVKM. Germline trimming cut 6 bases from V and 0 bases from J; bases unmatched to any gene: 14. The CDR3 here is CASRGTGDPSRYSNQPQHF. CDR3 sequence (DNA): TGTGCCAGCAGGGGGACAGGGGACCCGTCACGGTATAGCAATCAGCCCCAGCATTTT.

The chain joins TRBV19 to TRBJ2-3; no clear D. This CDR3 contains 11 residues. Trimming left V 8 bases short and J 4 bases short, with 7 bases between. CDR1 LNHDA and CDR2 SQIVND come from the germline V gene (reference sequence). The CDR3 region is CASGPPDTQYF. In nucleotides, the CDR3 is TGTGCCAGTGGGCCCCCAGATACGCAGTATTTT.

This chain connects TRBV3-1 (or the pseudogene TRBV3-2) to TRBJ2-1; 8 positions match TRBD2. Germline-derived CDR1 and CDR2 are LGHDT and YNNKEL (reference sequence). CDR3 length equals 15 residues. J gave up 3 bases and V 4 bases, and 5 bases lay outside the gene matches. This CDR3 reads CASSPSSGIYNEQFF. The DNA for the CDR3 is TGTGCCAGCAGCCCAAGTAGCGGGATCTACAATGAGCAGTTCTTC.

V usage is TRBV15 and J usage is TRBJ1-2; D ambiguous. Trimming stripped 2 bases from V and 8 bases from J, with 12 bases between. The CDR3 has 13 residues. CDR1 LNHNV and CDR2 YYDKDF come from the germline V gene (reference sequence). CDR3 in DNA: TGTGCCACCAGCAGAAATCTCGACGGCGGCTACACCTTC. It translates to CATSRNLDGGYTF. Filled out from reference TRBV15 and TRBJ1-2, the complete variable domain reads DAMVIQNPRYQVTQFGKPVTLSCSQTLNHNVMYWYQQKSSQAPKLLFHYYDKDFNNEADTPDNFQSRRPNTSFCFLDIRSPGLGDTAMYLCATSRNLDGGYTFGSGTRLTVV.

CDR3 amino acids: CASSLVLQGGQETQYF. The CDR3 bases are TGTGCCAGCAGCTTAGTTCTCCAGGGAGGCCAAGAGACCCAGTACTTC. The chain links TRBV7-2 to TRBJ2-5, with D tentatively TRBD2 (6 bases). CDR3 length: 16 residues. Trimming pared 1 base from V and 1 base from J, leaving 13 bases between. Germline-derived CDR1 and CDR2 are SGHTA and FQGNSA. The full variable domain, completed using reference TRBV7-2 and TRBJ2-5, is GAGVSQSPSNKVTEKGKDVELRCDPISGHTALYWYRQSLGQGLEFLIYFQGNSAPDKSGLPSDRFSAERTGGSVSTLTIQRTQQEDSAVYLCASSLVLQGGQETQYFGPGTRLLVL.

This clone is a singleton in its sample. This chain links TRBV4-2 with TRBJ2-6; D may be TRBD1 (6 bases). The CDR3 is made up of 17 amino acids. Per the germline V gene, CDR1 is LGHNA and CDR2 is YNFKEQ. V lost 1 base and J lost 0, with 10 bases in between. The CDR3 region is CASSQVTGTSGANVLTF. In nucleotides, the CDR3 is TGTGCCAGCAGCCAAGTTACAGGGACCTCTGGGGCCAACGTCCTGACTTTC.

The V gene is TRBV27, the J gene TRBJ2-7; TRBD1 matches at 8 bases. The junction had 4 bases not matched to a gene; V was cut back by 5 bases and J by 4 bases. The CDR3 runs 13 residues. The germline V gene encodes CDR1 MNHEY and CDR2 SMNVEV (reference sequence). CDR3 in amino acids: CASSRYRGYEQYF. Here the CDR3 DNA reads TGTGCCAGCAGTCGGTACAGGGGGTACGAGCAGTACTTC.

The gene calls are TRBV10-3 and TRBJ2-3, with D maybe TRBD2 (5 bases). In germline, CDR1 is ENHRY, CDR2 SYGVKD. The CDR3 spans 12 residues. V was clipped by 3 bases and J by 10 bases, with 11 bases between them. As DNA, the CDR3 is TGTGCCATCAGTGATTCAGCGGCCTCGCAGTATTTT. Translated: CAISDSAASQYF.

The V call is TRBV11-3, the J call TRBJ2-1; 9 bases are shared with TRBD1. The CDR3 has 14 amino acids. In germline, CDR1 is SGHNT, CDR2 YENEEA. Germline trimming cut 5 bases from V and 5 bases from J; bases unmatched to any gene: 4. Here the CDR3 reads CASSPGQGNNEQFF. The CDR3 DNA reads as TGTGCCAGCAGCCCGGGACAGGGAAACAATGAGCAGTTCTTC.

CDR3 residues: CASSSSGGFTDTQYF. CDR3 DNA: TGTGCCAGCAGCTCTAGCGGGGGATTCACAGATACGCAGTATTTT. The rearrangement links TRBV7-3 to TRBJ2-3; 10 nucleotides agree with TRBD2. Germline V gene data show CDR1 as SGHTA and CDR2 as FQGTGA. J was trimmed by 2 bases and V by 4 bases; bases with no gene match: 3. The CDR3 contains 15 residues.

This clone came up a few times. V gene TRBV5-4 combines with J gene TRBJ2-7; D uncertain. Trimming shortened V by 3 bases and J by 0 bases, and 4 bases separated the two germline ends. Germline V lookup: CDR1 SGHNT, CDR2 YYREEE (reference sequence). This CDR3 comprises 12 residues. The CDR3 loop reads CASSSNSYEQYF. The CDR3 bases are TGTGCCAGCAGCTCAAACTCCTACGAGCAGTACTTC. The variable domain in full, with the rest retrieved from reference TRBV5-4 and TRBJ2-7, is ETGVTQSPTHLIKTRGQQVTLRCSSQSGHNTVSWYQQALGQGPQFIFQYYREEENGRGNFPPRFSGLQFPNYSSELNVNALELDDSALYLCASSSNSYEQYFGPGTRLTVT.

V usage is TRBV6-5 and J usage is TRBJ2-2; 7 nucleotides match TRBD1. Germline loops: CDR1 MNHEY, CDR2 SVGAGI. V lost 0 bases, J lost 4 bases, and 5 bases stayed unmatched. The CDR3 runs to 16 residues. The CDR3 nucleotides are TGTGCCAGCAGTTACTCGTACAGGGGCGGCACCGGGGAGCTGTTTTTT. Protein product: CASSYSYRGGTGELFF.

This rearrangement joins TRBV5-8 to TRBJ1-3, with D hard to call. This CDR3 spans 14 amino acids. CDR1 and CDR2 (germline): SGHTS, YDEGEE. V was shortened by 4 bases and J by 0 bases, with 8 bases between the two germline ends. CDR3 nucleotides: TGTGCCAGCAGCCCGGTCCTCTCTGGAAACACCATATATTTT. This translates into CASSPVLSGNTIYF. The full variable domain, in which reference TRBV5-8 and TRBJ1-3 provide the parts outside the CDR3, is EAGVTQSPTHLIKTRGQQATLRCSPISGHTSVYWYQQALGLGLQFLLWYDEGEERNRGNFPPRFSGRQFPNYSSELNVNALELEDSALYLCASSPVLSGNTIYFGEGSWLTVV.

This clone showed up just once. The chain couples TRBV12-5 to TRBJ2-5; D is unclear. The CDR3 has 16 residues. CDR1 LGHNT and CDR2 FRNRAP come from the germline V gene. Trimming left V 4 bases short and J 1 base short, with 16 bases between. CDR3 DNA: TGTGCTAGTGGTTATTGGAGCGCGGCCCTCCAAGAGACCCAGTACTTC. Its protein product is CASGYWSAALQETQYF.

The J gene is TRBJ2-7, the V gene TRBV18; D remains ambiguous. Germline lookup yields CDR1 KGHSH and CDR2 LQKENI. With 3 bases removed from V and 2 bases from J, the gap between germline ends came to 8 bases. The CDR3 runs to 13 residues. The CDR3 nucleotides read TGTGCCAGCTCACCCCAGCGAGCCTACGAGCAGTACTTC. This encodes CASSPQRAYEQYF.

J is TRBJ2-5 and V is TRBV20-1; D possibly corresponds to TRBD2 (6 bases). The CDR3 has 11 residues. The V gene's germline CDR1 is DFQATT and CDR2 SNEGSKA (reference sequence). The CDR3 DNA reads as TGCAGCGCCAGGGCGGGGGAGACCCAGTACTTC. This translates into CSARAGETQYF.

The chain is built from TRBV2 and TRBJ2-1, with D possibly being TRBD1 (6 bases). Germline V gives CDR1 SNHLY, CDR2 FYNNEI. The CDR3 sequence is 11 residues long. V was shortened by 7 bases and J by 10 bases, with 11 bases between the two germline ends. The CDR3 bases are TGTGCCAGCACCCTAACAGGGGAGCAGTTCTTC. Residues: CASTLTGEQFF. Filled out from reference TRBV2 and TRBJ2-1, the complete variable domain reads EPEVTQTPSHQVTQMGQEVILRCVPISNHLYFYWYRQILGQKVEFLVSFYNNEISEKSEIFDDQFSVERPDGSNFTLKIRSTKLEDSAMYFCASTLTGEQFFGPGTRLTVL.

V gene TRBV5-5 combines with J gene TRBJ1-6; D is undetermined. CDR3 length: 14 residues. CDR1 is SGHKS, CDR2 YYEKEE, per germline (reference sequence). V was clipped by 1 base and J by 9 bases, with 11 bases between them. The CDR3 loop is CASSLNQEGSPLHF. In nucleotides, the CDR3 is TGTGCCAGCAGCTTGAATCAGGAGGGTTCACCCCTCCACTTT.

The chain joins TRBV7-2 to TRBJ1-2; D gene ambiguous. Germline assignment: CDR1 SGHTA and CDR2 FQGNSA. With 6 bases removed from V and 1 base from J, the gap between germline ends came to 12 bases. The CDR3 runs 14 residues. The CDR3 here is CASSKNSGNYGYTF. The CDR3 nucleotides are TGTGCCAGCAGTAAGAATTCGGGTAACTATGGCTACACCTTC.

The chain joins TRBV4-1 to TRBJ1-2, with 10 bases that match TRBD1. The CDR3 runs 13 residues. From germline, CDR1 is MGHRA and CDR2 YSYEKL. J lost 8 bases, V lost 4 bases, and 4 bases had no gene match. CDR3 coding DNA: TGCGCCAGCAGCCTCGGACAGGGGGGAGGCTACACCTTC. Its protein product is CASSLGQGGGYTF.

This chain uses TRBV19 with TRBJ1-2; 7 bases are shared with TRBD1. Germline loops: CDR1 LNHDA, CDR2 SQIVND (reference sequence). The CDR3 totals 15 residues. With V trimmed by 5 bases and J by 1 base, 7 bases remained unmatched. CDR3 sequence (DNA): TGTGCCAGTAGTTCGAACTGGGACAGTAACTATGGCTACACCTTC. Translating it yields CASSSNWDSNYGYTF.

In DNA, the CDR3 is TGTGCCAGCAGCTTCGGTGACAGGGGGCTGAACACTGAAGCTTTCTTT. It encodes CASSFGDRGLNTEAFF. The chain has TRBV7-9 and TRBJ1-1; 10 nucleotides align to TRBD1. Germline assignment: CDR1 SEHNR and CDR2 FQNEAQ (reference sequence). V shed 3 bases, J shed 0 bases, and the junction held 4 bases outside the gene matches. The CDR3 is 16 amino acids.

The V and J genes are TRBV30 and TRBJ1-2; D unresolved. Germline V gene data show CDR1 as GTSNPN and CDR2 as SVGIG (reference sequence). This CDR3 is 14 amino acids long. Trimming shortened V by 4 bases and J by 0 bases, and 12 bases separated the two germline ends. The CDR3 is CAWIPQWSNYGYTF. The CDR3 nucleotides are TGTGCCTGGATACCCCAGTGGTCTAACTATGGCTACACCTTC.

This clone was seen a handful of times. The chain is built from TRBV30 and TRBJ2-7; D is possibly TRBD1 (6 bases). V was cut by 7 bases and J by 2 bases, with 15 bases left in between. Looked up from germline, CDR1 is GTSNPN and CDR2 is SVGIG (reference sequence). The CDR3 has 13 amino acids. CDR3 coding DNA: TGTGCCTTACAGGGTACCTTGCCCTACGAGCAGTACTTC. It encodes CALQGTLPYEQYF.

The chain couples TRBV6-2 or TRBV6-3 to TRBJ2-7; perhaps TRBD1 as D (6 bases). Germline CDR1 and CDR2: MNHEY and SVGEGT. V was pared by 0 bases and J by 2 bases, with 11 bases between. The CDR3 is 15 amino acids. The CDR3 here is CASSYSADSPYEQYF. The CDR3 DNA reads TGTGCCAGCAGTTACTCGGCGGACAGTCCCTACGAGCAGTACTTC.

This clone turned up a few times. The chain couples TRBV6-6 to TRBJ1-6; a possible D gene is TRBD1 (6 bases). Trimming cost V 2 bases and J 9 bases, with 11 bases left between them. Germline lookup yields CDR1 MNHNY and CDR2 SVGAGI (reference sequence). The CDR3 runs 14 residues. The CDR3 loop reads CASSYQGSGSPLHF. In nucleotides, the CDR3 is TGTGCCAGCAGTTACCAGGGGAGTGGTTCACCCCTCCACTTT.

The V and J genes are TRBV24-1 and TRBJ2-2, with D unresolved. Trimming removed 4 bases at V and 1 base at J, with 9 bases between. Germline V gives CDR1 KGHDR, CDR2 SFDVKD. The CDR3 sequence is 15 residues long. The chain's CDR3 is CATSDPGWNTGELFF. In DNA, the CDR3 is TGTGCCACCAGTGACCCCGGATGGAACACCGGGGAGCTGTTTTTT.

V usage is TRBV28 and J usage is TRBJ2-3; D is unresolved. V was shortened by 2 bases and J by 2 bases, with 5 bases between the two germline ends. The germline gives CDR1 MDHEN, CDR2 SYDVKM. The CDR3 is 13 amino acids. CDR3: CASSLLSTDTQYF. In nucleotides, the CDR3 is TGTGCCAGCAGTTTACTGTCCACAGATACGCAGTATTTT. Complete variable domain (other parts from reference TRBV28 and TRBJ2-3): DVKVTQSSRYLVKRTGEKVFLECVQDMDHENMFWYRQDPGLGLRLIYFSYDVKMKEKGDIPEGYSVSREKKERFSLILESASTNQTSMYLCASSLLSTDTQYFGPGTRLTVL.

V usage is TRBV4-3 and J usage is TRBJ1-2, with D tentatively TRBD1 (5 bases). Trimming removed 0 bases at V and 3 bases at J, with 11 bases between. The CDR3 is made up of 15 amino acids. Germline loops: CDR1 LGHNA, CDR2 YSLEER. CDR3 nucleotides: TGCGCCAGCAGCCAAGACGGCAGGGCGGACTATGGCTACACCTTC. Its translation is CASSQDGRADYGYTF.